One and the same sample provided the 32 T cell receptor beta chains below, sequenced in a study of T-cell reconstitution after alpha-beta-depleted transplantation in children. Unique molecular identifiers were built into the TCRbeta library. TCRdb redid the calling of the PCR reads with MiXCR, one entry per CDR3 protein. This table has hundreds of thousands of distinct CDR3 sequences, 23% appearing once. The material was PBMCs, mostly from graft donor cells, obtained 360 days after TCRalphabeta/CD19-depleted stem cell transplant. Receptors originate from a boy under two years old who had a stem cell transplant for acute myeloid leukemia, so the T cells may come from the graft donor.

The DNA of the CDR3 is TGCGCCAGCAGCTTAGACACAGGGGTCAATGAGCAGTTCTTC. Its protein product is CASSLDTGVNEQFF. The chain employs TRBV5-1 and TRBJ2-1; TRBD1 matches 7 bases. Germline V gene data show CDR1 as SGHRS and CDR2 as YFSETQ. V was pared by 2 bases and J by 6 bases, with 5 bases of the junction left unmatched. The CDR3 is made up of 14 amino acids.

This clonotype was detected only a few times. This chain joins TRBV25-1 and TRBJ2-1, with TRBD2 identical over 7 bases. The V segment lost 1 base and the J segment 12 bases; nucleotides outside the gene matches: 3. The CDR3 has 12 residues. The germline gives CDR1 MGHDK, CDR2 SYGVNS. This CDR3 is CASSESPGGQFF. As DNA, the CDR3 is TGTGCCAGCAGTGAATCCCCGGGGGGGCAGTTCTTC.

The rearrangement links TRBV28 to TRBJ2-3, with D unclear. Germline CDR1 MDHEN, CDR2 SYDVKM. The length of the CDR3 is 16 residues. V lost 3 bases to trimming and J lost 0 bases, with 13 bases between them. The CDR3 region has the DNA TGTGCCAGCAGTTTCATTGCAGGCCCTAGCACAGATACGCAGTATTTT. This sequence encodes CASSFIAGPSTDTQYF. The full variable domain, its missing parts supplied by reference TRBV28 and TRBJ2-3, is DVKVTQSSRYLVKRTGEKVFLECVQDMDHENMFWYRQDPGLGLRLIYFSYDVKMKEKGDIPEGYSVSREKKERFSLILESASTNQTSMYLCASSFIAGPSTDTQYFGPGTRLTVL.

The CDR3 here is CASSWIRVQTEETQYF. The CDR3 coding sequence is TGTGCCAGCAGTTGGATCCGTGTGCAGACTGAAGAGACCCAGTACTTC. V is TRBV27 and J is TRBJ2-5; D gene ambiguous. The CDR3 totals 16 residues. CDR1 is MNHEY and CDR2 is SMNVEV in the germline V gene (reference sequence). Trimming took 4 bases from V and 3 from J, leaving 18 bases between them.

The chain links TRBV24-1 to TRBJ2-1, with 7 bases aligning to TRBD1. Germline loops: CDR1 KGHDR, CDR2 SFDVKD. The J segment lost 6 bases and the V segment lost 2 bases, leaving 9 bases of the junction unmatched. This CDR3 comprises 16 residues. For the CDR3, the DNA is TGTGCCACCAGTGATTCGGGCCGGGGACAGCGCAATGAGCAGTTCTTC. Encoded protein: CATSDSGRGQRNEQFF.

The table lists this clonotype with many counts. The chain joins TRBV12-3 or TRBV12-4 to TRBJ2-2; D is uncertain. The CDR3 is 15 amino acids. V gave up 3 bases and J gave up 2 bases, with 10 bases separating them. The CDR3 loop is CASSFPSINTGELFF. CDR3 nucleotide sequence: TGTGCCAGCAGTTTCCCCTCCATTAACACCGGGGAGCTGTTTTTT.

The table lists this clonotype with many counts. The chain joins TRBV20-1 to TRBJ2-1; 12 bases match TRBD2. J was trimmed by 5 bases and V by 4 bases; bases with no gene match: 3. This CDR3 spans 14 amino acids. CDR1 is DFQATT, CDR2 SNEGSKA, per germline (reference sequence). The CDR3 coding sequence is TGCAGTGCTATACTAGCGGGGGGACACAATGAGCAGTTCTTC. Its translation: CSAILAGGHNEQFF.

The chain is built from TRBV7-8 and TRBJ2-2; D gene ambiguous. V dropped 8 bases and J dropped 1 base, with 8 bases sitting between them. Germline loops: CDR1 SGHVS, CDR2 FQNEAQ. There are 13 residues in the CDR3. CDR3 in amino acids: CASEDGNTGELFF. CDR3 coding DNA: TGTGCCAGCGAAGACGGGAACACCGGGGAGCTGTTTTTT.

This clonotype was recorded many times. The rearrangement joins TRBV6-6 to TRBJ2-2, with D uncertain. The V end was cut by 7 bases, the J end by 7 bases, with 10 bases between. This CDR3 has 12 residues. Germline V lookup: CDR1 MNHNY, CDR2 SVGAGI (reference sequence). The CDR3 region is CASTLQGGELFF. As DNA, the CDR3 is TGTGCCAGCACCCTACAAGGCGGGGAGCTGTTTTTT.

The V call is TRBV7-8, the J call TRBJ2-1, with a weak D call TRBD2 (7 bases). V was pared by 1 base and J by 7 bases, with 17 bases between. The CDR3 totals 16 residues. Germline loops: CDR1 SGHVS, CDR2 FQNEAQ. CDR3 coding DNA: TGTGCCAGCAGCTTAGGGGGCAGGGGAGGGGGTAATGAGCAGTTCTTC. Amino acids: CASSLGGRGGGNEQFF.

The rearrangement joins TRBV28 to TRBJ2-3; tentatively, D is TRBD2 (6 bases). CDR3 length: 14 amino acids. The germline CDR1 and CDR2 sequences are MDHEN and SYDVKM. Trimming cost V 6 bases and J 3 bases, with 13 bases left between them. CDR3 nucleotide sequence: TGTGCCAGCAGCCCGGGAGAGGTAACAGATACGCAGTATTTT. Protein sequence: CASSPGEVTDTQYF.

The gene calls are TRBV4-3 and TRBJ2-1, with 10 positions matching TRBD2. After removal of 4 bases from V and 3 bases from J, the junction contained 6 bases not matched to a gene. CDR3 length equals 16 residues. Germline CDR1 reads LGHNA; CDR2 reads YSLEER. The CDR3 bases are TGCGCCAGCAGCCGGGCCGCTAGCGGGGGCTACAATGAGCAGTTCTTC. This gives the protein CASSRAASGGYNEQFF.

CDR3 region: CSAGPGQGHETQYF. DNA for the CDR3: TGCAGTGCTGGCCCCGGACAGGGACACGAGACCCAGTACTTC. The V gene is TRBV20-1, the J gene TRBJ2-5, with 8 bases lining up with TRBD1. CDR3 length equals 14 residues. The ends lost 5 bases at V and 5 bases at J; junction bases unmatched: 10. Germline V lookup: CDR1 DFQATT, CDR2 SNEGSKA (reference sequence).

This clonotype was seen a handful of times. The chain is built from TRBV7-9 and TRBJ1-2; 7 bases fit TRBD1. V was clipped by 5 bases and J by 3 bases; unmatched bases: 9. Germline V gene lookup returns CDR1 SEHNR and CDR2 FQNEAQ (reference sequence). The CDR3 has 15 amino acids. CDR3 sequence: CASSQSGGSDYGYTF. In DNA, the CDR3 is TGTGCCAGCAGCCAGTCAGGGGGGTCAGACTATGGCTACACCTTC.

V usage is TRBV20-1 and J usage is TRBJ2-1, with 9 bases identical to TRBD2. CDR1 is DFQATT and CDR2 is SNEGSKA in the germline V gene (reference sequence). Trimming cost V 3 bases and J 8 bases; bases outside gene matches: 11. The CDR3 totals 15 residues. Here the CDR3 reads CSASREAGGSDEQFF. CDR3 bases: TGCAGTGCTAGTCGGGAAGCGGGAGGATCGGATGAGCAGTTCTTC.

This clonotype has at least ten counts. The chain carries TRBV20-1 and TRBJ1-6, with 11 bases fitting TRBD1. Looked up from germline, CDR1 is DFQATT and CDR2 is SNEGSKA (reference sequence). V lost 6 bases, J lost 7 bases, and 14 bases stayed unmatched. There are 17 residues in the CDR3. The CDR3 sequence: CSALGTDRDRGNSPLHF. In nucleotides, the CDR3 is TGCAGTGCCCTAGGAACTGACCGGGACAGGGGGAATTCACCCCTCCACTTT.

The chain has TRBV9 and TRBJ2-7; 9 bases are a match to TRBD1. After removal of 2 bases from V and 5 bases from J, the junction contained 5 bases not matched to a gene. Germline loops: CDR1 SGDLS, CDR2 YYNGEE. The CDR3 has 14 residues. The CDR3 sequence is CASSVGTGRNEQYF. CDR3 DNA sequence: TGTGCCAGCAGCGTGGGGACAGGGCGGAACGAGCAGTACTTC.

This clonotype has at least ten counts. The rearrangement links TRBV12-5 to TRBJ2-1; D perhaps matches TRBD1 (5 bases). The CDR3 covers 15 residues. Per the germline V gene, CDR1 is LGHNT and CDR2 is FRNRAP. Trimming took off 4 bases at V and 3 bases at J, with 13 bases between the two ends. CDR3 nucleotide sequence: TGTGCTAGTGGTTCAGGGCCGGGCCTCTACAATGAGCAGTTCTTC. It is translated as CASGSGPGLYNEQFF.

In this sample, this clonotype turned up a few times. This sequence joins TRBV4-3 and TRBJ2-2, with TRBD1 as a possible D gene (6 bases). Germline V gene data show CDR1 as LGHNA and CDR2 as YSLEER. Trimming stripped 1 base from V and 5 bases from J, with 14 bases between. This CDR3 spans 16 amino acids. The chain's CDR3 is CASSQVGQGRTGELFF. The CDR3 DNA follows: TGCGCCAGCAGCCAAGTCGGGCAGGGGCGGACCGGGGAGCTGTTTTTT.

This clonotype was found many times. The chain uses TRBV12-3 or TRBV12-4 and TRBJ2-2; D ambiguous. V gave up 6 bases and J gave up 5 bases, with 13 bases separating them. The CDR3 is made up of 14 amino acids. Written as DNA, the CDR3 is TGTGCCAGCAGACCTGTCAGAACTACCGGGGAGCTGTTTTTT. Encoded protein: CASRPVRTTGELFF.

This clonotype was detected many times. The chain carries TRBV9 and TRBJ2-7; TRBD1 is a possible D gene (5 bases). Between the trimmed V and J ends, which lost 0 bases and 0 bases, there was a span of 7 bases. Germline V gene data show CDR1 as SGDLS and CDR2 as YYNGEE. The CDR3 extends over 14 amino acids. This chain's CDR3 is CASSVDQGSYEQYF. The CDR3 DNA follows: TGTGCCAGCAGCGTAGACCAGGGCTCCTACGAGCAGTACTTC.

This clonotype was observed a few times. V is TRBV3-1 and J is TRBJ2-3; D is unclear. V dropped 1 base and J dropped 9 bases, with 8 bases sitting between them. CDR3 size: 12 residues. Germline CDR1 LGHDT, CDR2 YNNKEL (reference sequence). The CDR3, as DNA: TGTGCCAGCAGCCAAGTGTGCGGCACGCAGTATTTT. It yields the protein CASSQVCGTQYF.

The chain is built from TRBV10-3 and TRBJ2-3, with D unresolved. Germline V gene data show CDR1 as ENHRY and CDR2 as SYGVKD. This CDR3 is 13 amino acids long. V dropped 3 bases and J dropped 6 bases, with 10 bases sitting between them. CDR3 bases: TGTGCCATCAGTGAAGAGGCGGCGGATACGCAGTATTTT. Translation: CAISEEAADTQYF.

The rearrangement uses TRBV20-1 and TRBJ2-2; no clear D gene. Trimming removed 1 base at V and 4 bases at J, with 7 bases between. Germline values: CDR1 DFQATT, CDR2 SNEGSKA (reference sequence). This CDR3 is 13 amino acids long. CDR3 bases: TGCAGTGCTAGAGGCCGGACCACCGGGGAGCTGTTTTTT. Encoded protein: CSARGRTTGELFF.

The chain carries TRBV4-3 and TRBJ2-7; 8 bases map to TRBD2. V trimming: 0 bases; J trimming: 6 bases; junction bases outside the gene matches: 4. The CDR3 has 14 amino acids. In germline, CDR1 is LGHNA, CDR2 YSLEER. The CDR3: CASSQDSGVGEQYF. DNA of the CDR3: TGCGCCAGCAGCCAAGATAGCGGGGTAGGCGAGCAGTACTTC.

This clonotype was observed at least ten times. The chain is built from TRBV29-1 and TRBJ2-1; TRBD1 agrees at 8 bases. V lost 4 bases and J lost 5; bases outside the gene matches: 4. Looked up from germline, CDR1 is SQVTM and CDR2 is ANQGSEA. There are 13 residues in the CDR3. DNA of the CDR3: TGCAGCGTTGGGGACAGGTCCCACAATGAGCAGTTCTTC. Protein product: CSVGDRSHNEQFF.

This chain links TRBV4-3 with TRBJ2-3; TRBD1 agrees at 8 bases. The CDR3 has 14 amino acids. CDR1 LGHNA and CDR2 YSLEER come from the germline V gene. Unmatched junction bases numbered 1, after V lost 0 bases and J lost 5 bases. The CDR3 reads CASSQEDREDTQYF. CDR3 DNA sequence: TGCGCCAGCAGCCAAGAGGACAGGGAAGATACGCAGTATTTT.

The CDR3 bases are TGTGCCAGCAGCTTGTGGGCAGGGGGAGCGGCTTTCTTT. Its translation is CASSLWAGGAAFF. This chain links TRBV11-3 with TRBJ1-1; TRBD1 matches 7 bases. V lost 3 bases, J lost 11 bases, and 9 bases stayed unmatched. Germline CDR1 SGHNT, CDR2 YENEEA. The CDR3 consists of 13 residues. The full variable domain, in which reference TRBV11-3 and TRBJ1-1 provide the parts outside the CDR3, is EAGVVQSPRYKIIEKKQPVAFWCNPISGHNTLYWYLQNLGQGPELLIRYENEEAVDDSQLPKDRFSAERLKGVDSTLKIQPAELGDSAVYLCASSLWAGGAAFFGQGTRLTVV.

This clonotype was seen a handful of times. The rearrangement uses TRBV6-2 or TRBV6-3 and TRBJ2-7; the D is unclear. The germline V gene encodes CDR1 MNHEY and CDR2 SVGEGT. The CDR3 is 11 residues long. V lost 6 bases and J 4 bases, leaving 7 bases between the germline ends. The CDR3 is CASSTLYEQYF. The CDR3 bases are TGTGCCAGCAGCACACTTTACGAGCAGTACTTC.

This clonotype was seen a handful of times. The V gene is TRBV6-5, the J gene TRBJ1-4; no definite D call. Trimming stripped 2 bases from V and 0 bases from J, with 4 bases between. The CDR3 is made up of 14 amino acids. Germline loops: CDR1 MNHEY, CDR2 SVGAGI. The CDR3 DNA reads TGTGCCAGCAGTTACAATCCAACTAATGAAAAACTGTTTTTT. Encoded protein: CASSYNPTNEKLFF.

This clonotype was observed at least ten times. V is TRBV29-1 and J is TRBJ2-7, with a possible D match to TRBD1 (6 bases). V lost 3 bases to trimming and J lost 9 bases, with 15 bases between them. CDR3 size: 12 residues. The germline V gene encodes CDR1 SQVTM and CDR2 ANQGSEA. CDR3 region: CSVEELTGRQYV. CDR3 nucleotides: TGCAGCGTTGAGGAATTAACAGGGAGGCAGTACGTC.

J is TRBJ2-7 and V is TRBV18; no definite D call. The CDR3 sequence is 13 residues long. Germline CDR1 reads KGHSH; CDR2 reads LQKENI. V was cut by 3 bases and J by 3 bases, with 9 bases left in between. CDR3 nucleotide sequence: TGTGCCAGCTCACCCAACTTGGGCTACGAGCAGTACGTC. Protein: CASSPNLGYEQYV.